Listed below are T cell receptor beta chains from one sample, sequenced in a study of cytomegalovirus exposure and HLA in healthy donors. The data were produced by immunoSEQ multiplex PCR, yet TCRdb's version contains in-frame clones alone and is incomplete. The repertoire table contains tens of thousands of clones. Source material: PBMCs. These receptors were taken from a male donor in good health and CMV-seronegative. The CDR3 runs from the conserved cysteine through the conserved F or W. D genes are given only for firm matches.

d_call j_call v_call cdr3_nt cdr3_aa
. TRBJ2-7 TRBV7-3 TGTGCCAGCAGCTTAGGGGGCCTGAGCTCCTACGAGCAGTACTTC CASSLGGLSSYEQYF
. TRBJ1-2 TRBV30 TGTGCCTGGAGTGTTCTGGGGGCGATGGATGGCTACACCTTC CAWSVLGAMDGYTF
TRBD1 TRBJ1-1 TRBV7-2 TGTGCCAGCAGCTCAAGGACAGGGAACACTGAAGCTTTCTTT CASSSRTGNTEAFF
. TRBJ1-6 TRBV6-6 TGTGCCAGCAGTTACTCAGGGCAGGGTAATTCACCCCTCCACTTT CASSYSGQGNSPLHF
TRBD1 TRBJ1-2 TRBV29-1 TGCAGCGGGGGACAGAATAACTATGGCTACACCTTC CSGGQNNYGYTF
. TRBJ1-5 TRBV6-6 TGTGCCAGCAGCTTACCCCATGACAGCCCGGTTCAGCCCCAGCATTTT CASSLPHDSPVQPQHF
. TRBJ1-2 TRBV19 TGTGCCAGTAGAGACTCTACAGGGATAGACTATGGCTACACCTTC CASRDSTGIDYGYTF
. TRBJ2-7 TRBV29-1 TGCAGCGTCCGGGACACCTCCTACGAGCAGTACTTC CSVRDTSYEQYF
. TRBJ1-4 TRBV7-2 TGTGCCAGCAGTCCGTCTGAGGTACTAGGTGAAAAACTGTTTTTT CASSPSEVLGEKLFF
. TRBJ1-2 TRBV7-9 TGTGCCAGCAGCTTAGAAAGGACACTCTATGGCTACACCTTC CASSLERTLYGYTF
TRBD1 TRBJ1-2 TRBV7-9 TGTGCCAGCAGCTTTGCGACAGGGTTCGGCTACACCTTC CASSFATGFGYTF
TRBD1 TRBJ1-2 TRBV19 TGTGCCACCGACGGACAGGGGACTAACTATGGCTACACCTTC CATDGQGTNYGYTF
. TRBJ1-1 TRBV13 TGTGCCAGCAGCTTAGGCCGAGGTAAGACTGAAGCTTTCTTT CASSLGRGKTEAFF
. TRBJ1-2 TRBV19 TGTGCCAGTAGTAACACAGGGCTGGGCTACACCTTC CASSNTGLGYTF
. TRBJ2-2 TRBV5-1 TGCGCCAGCAGCTCCGCTTTCATAGACACCGGGGAGCTGTTTTTT CASSSAFIDTGELFF
TRBD1 TRBJ2-5 TRBV6-1 TGTGCCAGCAGCCGCTCAGGGGGATGGGAGACCCAGTACTTC CASSRSGGWETQYF
TRBD2 TRBJ2-1 TRBV28 TGTGCCAGCAGAAATAGCGGGGGGCCCTACAATGAGCAGTTCTTC CASRNSGGPYNEQFF
. TRBJ1-2 TRBV7-3 TGTGCCAGCAGCTTCGGCGGGGACTATGGCTACACCTTC CASSFGGDYGYTF
. TRBJ2-7 TRBV5-1 TGCGCCAGCAGCTTGGTCGGGGGGACAGGCTCCTACGAGCAGTACTTC CASSLVGGTGSYEQYF
. TRBJ2-1 TRBV7-9 TGTGCCAGCAGCTTAGCGAGTGGCAATGAGCAGTTCTTC CASSLASGNEQFF
. TRBJ1-1 TRBV13 TGTGCCAGCAGCGGGCAGGGGATTTTGAACACTGAAGCTTTCTTT CASSGQGILNTEAFF
. TRBJ2-5 TRBV18 TGTGCCAGCTCACCCCCCCTCCAAGAGACCCAGTACTTC CASSPPLQETQYF
. TRBJ2-2 TRBV29-1 TGCAGCGGAGGACTAACTAACACCGGGGAGCTGTTTTTT CSGGLTNTGELFF
TRBD2 TRBJ2-5 TRBV9 TGTGCCAGCTCAGTGGGACTAGCGGGGGGGCCCGGAGAGACCCAGTACTTC CASSVGLAGGPGETQYF
. TRBJ2-7 TRBV6-5 TGTGCCAGCAGGAGAGCCACCGACAGCGCCTACGAGCAGTACTTC CASRRATDSAYEQYF
TRBD1 TRBJ1-2 TRBV14 TGTGCCAGCAGCCAAGGTGGGACAGGGGTCTATGGCTACACCTTC CASSQGGTGVYGYTF
. TRBJ1-1 TRBV14 TGTGCCAGCAGCCAAGATTTTGTCGGGAACACTGAAGCTTTCTTT CASSQDFVGNTEAFF
. TRBJ1-5 TRBV7-7 TGTGCTAGCAGCTTGGACAGTAATCAGCCCCAGCATTTT CASSLDSNQPQHF
TRBD1 TRBJ2-7 TRBV30 TGTGCCTGGGGTGAAGACGGACAGGGCTACGAGCAGTACTTC CAWGEDGQGYEQYF
. TRBJ1-1 TRBV6-5 TGTGCCAGCAGTTACAGAGACACCAGTCCGACTGAAGCTTTCTTT CASSYRDTSPTEAFF
. TRBJ1-1 TRBV30 TGTGCCGGGAGTAAACCGGGACAAGTCGGCACTGAAGCTTTCTTT CAGSKPGQVGTEAFF
. TRBJ2-7 TRBV4-1 TGCGCCAGCAGCTCGGATGCGGGGTACGAGCAGTACTTC CASSSDAGYEQYF
. TRBJ2-5 TRBV10-1 TGCGCCAGCAGTCGTGACTACCAAGAGACCCAGTACTTC CASSRDYQETQYF
TRBD1 TRBJ1-5 TRBV5-5 TGTGCCAGCAGCTTGGGAGGGACAGGAGGGAATCAGCCCCAGCATTTT CASSLGGTGGNQPQHF
. TRBJ1-2 TRBV5-6 TGTGCCAGCAGCCTGGGGGGCCAAGGGGGTTCCAGGGATGGCTACACCTTC CASSLGGQGGSRDGYTF
TRBD1 TRBJ2-7 TRBV7-9 TGTGCCAGCAGCTCGGACAGGGGAAGGACGCGAGAGCAGTACTTC CASSSDRGRTREQYF
. TRBJ1-2 TRBV4-1 TGCGCCAGCAGCCTCGTAGTGGGGCAGGGAAGTGAAGCTAACTATGGCTACACCTTC CASSLVVGQGSEANYGYTF
TRBD1 TRBJ2-3 TRBV5-1 TGCGCCAGCAGCCGGGGACAGGCCACAGATACGCAGTATTTT CASSRGQATDTQYF
. TRBJ2-5 TRBV11-3 TGTGCCAGCAGCTTAGGGCGGAGACTACAAGAGACCCAGTACTTC CASSLGRRLQETQYF
TRBD1 TRBJ2-2 TRBV6-5 TGTGCCAGCAGTATACGACAGGGGGGAGCCGGGGAGCTGTTTTTT CASSIRQGGAGELFF
. TRBJ2-3 TRBV11-3 TGTGCCAGCAGCTTCCTTGCGGATACGCAGTATTTT CASSFLADTQYF
. TRBJ1-1 TRBV7-9 TGTGCCAGCAGATCCCCCGAAGCGCGGGACACTGAAGCTTTCTTT CASRSPEARDTEAFF
. TRBJ1-1 TRBV6-5 TGTGCCAGCAGTTACGCCCTGCAGGGTAAAACTGAAGCTTTCTTT CASSYALQGKTEAFF
TRBD2 TRBJ2-1 TRBV18 TGTGCCAGCTCACCGCGGGCGGGGGGGCTAGTTCATGAGCAGTTCTTC CASSPRAGGLVHEQFF
. TRBJ2-7 TRBV30 TGTGCCTGGAGGGCAGGGGCCTACTCCTACGAGCAGTACTTC CAWRAGAYSYEQYF
. TRBJ2-7 TRBV30 TGTGCCTGGAGCCGGGGGCCGGGGGGTTACGAGCAGTACTTC CAWSRGPGGYEQYF